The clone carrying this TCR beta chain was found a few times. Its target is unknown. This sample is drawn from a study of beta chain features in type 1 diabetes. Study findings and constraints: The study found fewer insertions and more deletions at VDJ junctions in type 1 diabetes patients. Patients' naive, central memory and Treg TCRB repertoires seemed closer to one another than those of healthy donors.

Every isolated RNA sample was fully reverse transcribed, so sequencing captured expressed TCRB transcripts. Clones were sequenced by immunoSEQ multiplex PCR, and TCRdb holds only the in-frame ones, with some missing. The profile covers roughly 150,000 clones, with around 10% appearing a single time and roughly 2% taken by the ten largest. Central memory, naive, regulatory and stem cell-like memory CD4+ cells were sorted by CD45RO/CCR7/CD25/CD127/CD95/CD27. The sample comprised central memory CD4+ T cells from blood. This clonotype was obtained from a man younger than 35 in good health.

The CDR3 spells CASRLGTATGELFF. The CDR3 DNA follows: TGTGCCAGCCGACTTGGGACCGCCACCGGGGAGCTGTTTTTT. This chain links TRBV28 with TRBJ2-2; D possibly matches TRBD1 or TRBD2 (5 bases each). V was pared by 8 bases and J by 4 bases, with 14 bases between. This CDR3 contains 14 residues. Germline CDR1 reads MDHEN; CDR2 reads SYDVKM.